These T cell receptor beta chains were read from a single sample in a study of monozygotic twins with inflammatory bowel disease. With the 5' RACE reads reprocessed, TCRdb shows one record per CDR3 protein and no DNA. The listing contains some 170,000 distinct CDR3 sequences. The sample comprised blood. The receptors here all came from a human donor with ulcerative colitis or Crohn's disease, or a healthy co-twin of an affected twin (not recorded which). Each CDR3 is given with its conserved first and last residue.

>TRBV15|TRBJ1-1
CATSRTGRVTEAFF
>TRBV5-1|TRBJ2-3
CASGTSGSFRDTQYF
>TRBV4-2|TRBJ1-1
CASSRRQENTEAFF
>TRBV12-3/TRBV12-4|TRBJ2-2
CASKPYAGGAYGTGELFF
>TRBV3-1|TRBJ2-3
CASSQYRGGGDSDTQYF
>TRBV7-2|TRBJ2-7
CASSLGTATSYEQYF
>TRBV5-5|TRBJ1-4
CASSWGLRYEKLFF
>TRBV5-1|TRBJ2-5
CARPLAGTKETQYF
>TRBV7-2|TRBJ1-1
CASSIDRTQTEAFF
>TRBV15|TRBJ2-1
CATSRAQGTLLNNEQFF
>TRBV20-1|TRBJ2-7
CSANRDNYEQYF
>TRBV15|TRBJ2-1
CATSRDLLAGPPISYNEQFF
>TRBV6-5|TRBJ2-2
CASSYEAWGQNTGELFF
>TRBV11-2|TRBJ1-3
CASSLLNSGNTIYF
>TRBV7-9|TRBJ1-1
CASSFPGTATTEAFF
>TRBV18|TRBJ1-1
CASSLAGTGEGLNTEAFF
>TRBV2|TRBJ1-1
CASSEGGDAFF
>TRBV7-8|TRBJ1-2
CASSSPVSGAYGYTF
>TRBV4-2|TRBJ1-2
CASSQVAGDYGYTF
>TRBV7-8|TRBJ2-2
CASSRTQGGPNTGELFF
>TRBV7-2|TRBJ2-7
CASSPLLRYEQYF
>TRBV20-1|TRBJ2-5
CSANGLAGSQETQYF
>TRBV4-3|TRBJ1-2
CASSLTWDSSRGYTF
>TRBV6-2/TRBV6-3|TRBJ2-3
CASRYSYGRTDTQYF
>TRBV2|TRBJ1-1
CASSELGGMNTEAFF
>TRBV5-4|TRBJ2-7
CASSSLTGFSYEQYF
>TRBV6-1|TRBJ2-1
CASSERVAAPNEQFF
>TRBV7-3|TRBJ2-5
CASSLSGPGREGETQYF
>TRBV7-2|TRBJ2-3
CASSLRLAGGQADTQYF
>TRBV4-3|TRBJ1-4
CASSRRQGAPNEKLFF
>TRBV12-3/TRBV12-4|TRBJ2-5
CASSLNQEETQYF
>TRBV28|TRBJ1-5
CASSPDNQPQHF
>TRBV5-1|TRBJ2-7
CASSLEVSGDEQYF
>TRBV20-1|TRBJ1-6
CSAMGPNSPLHF
>TRBV28|TRBJ2-3
CASSLPWASSTDTQYF
>TRBV20-1|TRBJ2-1
CSASRVDNEQFF
>TRBV29-1|TRBJ2-1
CSVSQGWDNEQFF
>TRBV27|TRBJ1-1
CASLSGTGLNTEAFF
>TRBV24-1|TRBJ2-1
CATSARTGGYNEQFF
>TRBV20-1|TRBJ2-3
CSARGLAGGHTQYF
>TRBV6-1|TRBJ1-2
CASSEALGGTGGGYTF
>TRBV4-2|TRBJ2-1
CASASRPGLANNEQFF
>TRBV7-2|TRBJ2-3
CASSLVGRDGTDTQYF
>TRBV7-9|TRBJ1-3
CASSPRGASGNTIYF
>TRBV20-1|TRBJ1-6
CSAREGSSPLHF
>TRBV12-3/TRBV12-4|TRBJ2-7
CASSFHPDRGYEQYF
>TRBV15|TRBJ1-1
CATSSPGGEVGSFF
>TRBV10-3|TRBJ2-7
CAIRQGTKLREQYF
>TRBV11-2|TRBJ2-1
CASSLDTGAGYNEQFF
>TRBV12-5|TRBJ2-3
CASGLGSGTSTDTQYF
>TRBV5-1|TRBJ1-6
CASATGSSYNSPLHF
>TRBV15|TRBJ1-1
CATSRPSWTEAFF
>TRBV29-1|TRBJ2-7
CSARVSVQGGEYEQYF
>TRBV5-5|TRBJ1-3
CASSLEQEVGNTIYF